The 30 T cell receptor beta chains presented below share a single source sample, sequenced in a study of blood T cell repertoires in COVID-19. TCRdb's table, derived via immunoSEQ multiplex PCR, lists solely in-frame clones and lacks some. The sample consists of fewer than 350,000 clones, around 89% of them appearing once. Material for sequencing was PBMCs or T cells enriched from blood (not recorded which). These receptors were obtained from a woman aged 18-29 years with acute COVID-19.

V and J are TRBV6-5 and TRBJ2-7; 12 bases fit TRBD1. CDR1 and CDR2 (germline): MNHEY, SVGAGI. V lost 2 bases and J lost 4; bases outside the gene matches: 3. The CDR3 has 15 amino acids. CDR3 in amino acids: CASSYGTGGAYEQYF. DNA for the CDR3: TGTGCCAGCAGTTACGGGACAGGGGGCGCGTACGAGCAGTACTTC.

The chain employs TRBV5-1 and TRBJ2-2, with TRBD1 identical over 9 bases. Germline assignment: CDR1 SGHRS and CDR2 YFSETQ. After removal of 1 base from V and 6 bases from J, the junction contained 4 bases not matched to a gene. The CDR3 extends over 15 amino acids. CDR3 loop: CASSLRTGASGELFF. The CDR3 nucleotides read TGCGCCAGCAGCTTGCGGACAGGGGCCTCCGGGGAGCTGTTTTTT.

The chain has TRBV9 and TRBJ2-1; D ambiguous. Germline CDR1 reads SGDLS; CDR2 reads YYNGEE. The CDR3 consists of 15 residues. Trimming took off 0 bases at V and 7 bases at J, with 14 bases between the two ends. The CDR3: CASSVVAAQPNEQFF. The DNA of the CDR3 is TGTGCCAGCAGCGTAGTGGCAGCGCAACCAAATGAGCAGTTCTTC. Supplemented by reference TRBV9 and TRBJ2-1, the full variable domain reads DSGVTQTPKHLITATGQRVTLRCSPRSGDLSVYWYQQSLDQGLQFLIQYYNGEERAKGNILERFSAQQFPDLHSELNLSSLELGDSALYFCASSVVAAQPNEQFFGPGTRLTVL.

The CDR3 nucleotides read TGTGCCTGGAGTGTAGGGACTATCCCGAATTCACCCCTCCACTTT. Its translation: CAWSVGTIPNSPLHF. The rearrangement joins TRBV30 to TRBJ1-6, with D perhaps matching TRBD1 (5 bases). This CDR3 spans 15 amino acids. V was pared by 0 bases and J by 7 bases, with 13 bases between. Germline V gene data show CDR1 as GTSNPN and CDR2 as SVGIG (reference sequence).

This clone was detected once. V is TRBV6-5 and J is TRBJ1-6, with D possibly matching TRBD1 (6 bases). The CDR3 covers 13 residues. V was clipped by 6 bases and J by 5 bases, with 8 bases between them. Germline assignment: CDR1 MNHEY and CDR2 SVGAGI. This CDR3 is CASRRTDNSPLHF. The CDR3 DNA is TGTGCCAGCAGAAGGACAGATAATTCACCCCTCCACTTT.

The CDR3 bases are TGTGCCAGCAGCTTCGGGACTAGCGGGATGGCAGATACGCAGTATTTT. Its translation: CASSFGTSGMADTQYF. J is TRBJ2-3 and V is TRBV5-5; 13 bases are a match to TRBD2. The CDR3 has 16 residues. Trimming cost V 2 bases and J 4 bases; bases outside gene matches: 4. The germline CDR1 and CDR2 sequences are SGHKS and YYEKEE (reference sequence).

The CDR3 nucleotides are TGTGCCAGCAGTTTGTACAGGGGGCTCGGCAATCAGCCCCAGCATTTT. Its translation is CASSLYRGLGNQPQHF. The chain is built from TRBV6-5 and TRBJ1-5; 9 bases map to TRBD1. Germline values: CDR1 MNHEY, CDR2 SVGAGI. V shed 4 bases and J 2 bases; nucleotides not matched to a gene: 6. The CDR3 runs to 16 residues.

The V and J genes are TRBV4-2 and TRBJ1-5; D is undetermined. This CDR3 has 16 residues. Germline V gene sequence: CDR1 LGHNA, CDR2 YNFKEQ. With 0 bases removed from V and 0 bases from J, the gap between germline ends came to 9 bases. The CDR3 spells CASSQEVRVSNQPQHF. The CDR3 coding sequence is TGTGCCAGCAGCCAAGAGGTCCGGGTTAGCAATCAGCCCCAGCATTTT.

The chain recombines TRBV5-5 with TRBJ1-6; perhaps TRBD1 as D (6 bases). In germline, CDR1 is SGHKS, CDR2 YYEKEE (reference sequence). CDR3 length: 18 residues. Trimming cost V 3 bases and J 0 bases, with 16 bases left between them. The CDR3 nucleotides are TGTGCCAGCAGCTCCCTCCCGACAGGCGACTCCTATAATTCACCCCTCCACTTT. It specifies CASSSLPTGDSYNSPLHF.

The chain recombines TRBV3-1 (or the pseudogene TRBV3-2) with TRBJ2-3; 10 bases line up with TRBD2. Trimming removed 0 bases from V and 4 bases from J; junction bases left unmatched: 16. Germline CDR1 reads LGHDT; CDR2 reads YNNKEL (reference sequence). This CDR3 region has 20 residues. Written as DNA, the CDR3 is TGTGCCAGCAGCCAAGATGGAGGATGGGCCCTAGCGGGAGACGCAGATACGCAGTATTTT. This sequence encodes CASSQDGGWALAGDADTQYF.

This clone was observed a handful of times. The CDR3 nucleotides are TGTGCCAGCAGCCCCCGACTAGCGGGACCGGTTTACAATGAGCAGTTCTTC. This encodes CASSPRLAGPVYNEQFF. The V call is TRBV11-2, the J call TRBJ2-1; 11 nucleotides line up with TRBD2. The CDR3 consists of 17 residues. The ends lost 5 bases at V and 4 bases at J; junction bases unmatched: 10. Germline V gene sequence: CDR1 SGHAT, CDR2 FQNNGV.

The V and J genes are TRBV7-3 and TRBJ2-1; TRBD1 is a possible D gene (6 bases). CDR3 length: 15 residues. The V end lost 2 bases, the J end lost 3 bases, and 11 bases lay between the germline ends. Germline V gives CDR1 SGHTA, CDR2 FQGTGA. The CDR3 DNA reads TGTGCCAGCAGCTTATATCGGACAGACTACAATGAGCAGTTCTTC. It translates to CASSLYRTDYNEQFF.

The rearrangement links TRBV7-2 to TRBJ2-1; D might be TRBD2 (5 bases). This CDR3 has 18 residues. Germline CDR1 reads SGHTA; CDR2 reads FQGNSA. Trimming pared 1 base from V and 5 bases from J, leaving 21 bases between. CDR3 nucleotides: TGTGCCAGCAGCTTAGGGGCAAGGTCCGTCCCCGGGGACAATGAGCAGTTCTTC. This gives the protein CASSLGARSVPGDNEQFF.

Here the CDR3 reads CAWNPPSGRRTYNEQFF. CDR3 DNA sequence: TGTGCCTGGAACCCCCCTAGCGGGAGAAGGACCTACAATGAGCAGTTCTTC. The chain is built from TRBV30 and TRBJ2-1, with 10 bases aligning to TRBD2. This CDR3 spans 17 amino acids. In germline, CDR1 is GTSNPN, CDR2 SVGIG (reference sequence). Losses at the gene ends were 4 bases for V and 2 bases for J; bases not matched to a gene: 11.

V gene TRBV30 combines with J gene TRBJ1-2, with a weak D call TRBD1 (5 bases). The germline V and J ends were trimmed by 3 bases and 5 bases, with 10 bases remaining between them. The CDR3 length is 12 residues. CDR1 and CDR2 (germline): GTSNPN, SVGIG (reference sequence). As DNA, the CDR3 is TGTGCCTGGAGCGACAGTGAATATGGCTACACCTTC. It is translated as CAWSDSEYGYTF. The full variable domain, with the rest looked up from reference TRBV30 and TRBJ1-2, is SQTIHQWPATLVQPVGSPLSLECTVEGTSNPNLYWYRQAAGRGLQLLFYSVGIGQISSEVPQNLSASRPQDRQFILSSKKLLLSDSGFYLCAWSDSEYGYTFGSGTRLTVV.

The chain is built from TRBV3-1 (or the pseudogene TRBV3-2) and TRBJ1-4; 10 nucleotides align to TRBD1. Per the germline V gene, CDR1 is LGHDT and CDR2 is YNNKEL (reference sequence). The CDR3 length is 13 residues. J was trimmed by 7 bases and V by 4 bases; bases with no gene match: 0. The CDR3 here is CASSRDRGEKLFF. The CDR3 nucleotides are TGTGCCAGCAGCCGGGACAGGGGTGAAAAACTGTTTTTT.

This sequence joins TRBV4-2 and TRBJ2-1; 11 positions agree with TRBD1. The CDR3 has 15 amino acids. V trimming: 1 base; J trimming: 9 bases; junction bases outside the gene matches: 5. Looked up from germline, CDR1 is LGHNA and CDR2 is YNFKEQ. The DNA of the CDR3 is TGTGCCAGCAGCCAAGCGGACAGGGGGCCGAGTGAGCAGTTCTTC. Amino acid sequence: CASSQADRGPSEQFF.

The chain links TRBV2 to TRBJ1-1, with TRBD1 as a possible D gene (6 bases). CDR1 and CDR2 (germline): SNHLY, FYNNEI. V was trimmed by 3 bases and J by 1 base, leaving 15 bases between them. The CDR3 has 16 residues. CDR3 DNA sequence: TGTGCCAGCAGTGAGGGGGTCAGGACAGCGAACACTGAAGCTTTCTTT. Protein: CASSEGVRTANTEAFF.

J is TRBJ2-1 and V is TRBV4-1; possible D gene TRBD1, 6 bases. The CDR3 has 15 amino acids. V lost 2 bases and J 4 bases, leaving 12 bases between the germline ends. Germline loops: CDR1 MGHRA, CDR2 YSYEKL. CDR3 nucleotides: TGCGCCAGCAGCCAATCCGGGACACCTTACAATGAGCAGTTCTTC. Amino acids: CASSQSGTPYNEQFF.

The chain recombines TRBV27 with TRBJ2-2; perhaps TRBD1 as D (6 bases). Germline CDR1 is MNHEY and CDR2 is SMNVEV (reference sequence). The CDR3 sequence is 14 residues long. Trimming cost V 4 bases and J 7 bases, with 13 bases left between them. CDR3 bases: TGTGCCAGCAGTTCCTACAGGGAAGGCGGGGAGCTGTTTTTT. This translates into CASSSYREGGELFF.

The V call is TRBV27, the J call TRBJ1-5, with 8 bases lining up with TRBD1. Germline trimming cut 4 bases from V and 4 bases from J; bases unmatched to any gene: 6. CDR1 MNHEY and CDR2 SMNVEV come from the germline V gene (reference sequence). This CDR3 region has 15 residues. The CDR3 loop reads CASSSGTGLNQPQHF. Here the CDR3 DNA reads TGTGCCAGCAGTTCCGGGACAGGCCTAAATCAGCCCCAGCATTTT.

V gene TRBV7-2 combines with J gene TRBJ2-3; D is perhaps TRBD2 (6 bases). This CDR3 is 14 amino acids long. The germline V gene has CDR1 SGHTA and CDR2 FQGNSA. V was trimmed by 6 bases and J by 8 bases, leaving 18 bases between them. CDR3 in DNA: TGTGCCAGCAGTAAATCCGGGACTGGGGGTACGCAGTATTTT. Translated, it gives CASSKSGTGGTQYF.

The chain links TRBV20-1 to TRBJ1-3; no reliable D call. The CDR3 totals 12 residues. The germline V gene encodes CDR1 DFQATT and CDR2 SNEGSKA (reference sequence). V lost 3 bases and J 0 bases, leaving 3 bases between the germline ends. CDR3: CSASYSGNTIYF. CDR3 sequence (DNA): TGCAGTGCTAGTTACTCTGGAAACACCATATATTTT.

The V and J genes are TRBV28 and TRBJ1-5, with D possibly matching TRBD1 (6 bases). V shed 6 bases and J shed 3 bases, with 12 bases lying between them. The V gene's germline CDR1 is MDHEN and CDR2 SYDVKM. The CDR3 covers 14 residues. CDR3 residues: CASRRGQNNQPQHF. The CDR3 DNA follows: TGTGCCAGCAGACGAGGACAGAACAATCAGCCCCAGCATTTT.

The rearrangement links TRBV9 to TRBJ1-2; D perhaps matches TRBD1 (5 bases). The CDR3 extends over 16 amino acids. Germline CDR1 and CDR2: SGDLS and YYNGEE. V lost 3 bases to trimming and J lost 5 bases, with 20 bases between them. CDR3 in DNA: TGTGCCAGCAGCGGAGGCCCTGGCAGGGCACTGTATGGCTACACCTTC. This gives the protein CASSGGPGRALYGYTF.

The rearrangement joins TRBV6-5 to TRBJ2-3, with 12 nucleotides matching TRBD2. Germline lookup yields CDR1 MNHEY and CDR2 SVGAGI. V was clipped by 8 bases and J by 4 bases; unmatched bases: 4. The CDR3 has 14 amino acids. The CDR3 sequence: CASRTSGTADTQYF. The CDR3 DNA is TGTGCCAGCCGGACTAGCGGGACGGCAGATACGCAGTATTTT.

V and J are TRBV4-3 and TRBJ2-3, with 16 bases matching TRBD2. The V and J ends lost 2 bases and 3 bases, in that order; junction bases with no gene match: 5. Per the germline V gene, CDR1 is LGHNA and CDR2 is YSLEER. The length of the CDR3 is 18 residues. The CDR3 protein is CASSQSGLAGGPTDTQYF. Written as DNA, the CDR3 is TGCGCCAGCAGCCAATCGGGACTAGCGGGAGGGCCAACAGATACGCAGTATTTT.

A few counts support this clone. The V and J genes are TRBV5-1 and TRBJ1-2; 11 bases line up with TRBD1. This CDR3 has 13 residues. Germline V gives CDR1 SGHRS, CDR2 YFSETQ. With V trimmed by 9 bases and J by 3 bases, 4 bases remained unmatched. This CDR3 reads CATGTGGDYGYTF. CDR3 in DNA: TGCGCCACCGGGACAGGGGGAGACTATGGCTACACCTTC. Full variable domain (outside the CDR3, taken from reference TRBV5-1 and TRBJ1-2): KAGVTQTPRYLIKTRGQQVTLSCSPISGHRSVSWYQQTPGQGLQFLFEYFSETQRNKGNFPGRFSGRQFSNSRSEMNVSTLELGDSALYLCATGTGGDYGYTFGSGTRLTVV.

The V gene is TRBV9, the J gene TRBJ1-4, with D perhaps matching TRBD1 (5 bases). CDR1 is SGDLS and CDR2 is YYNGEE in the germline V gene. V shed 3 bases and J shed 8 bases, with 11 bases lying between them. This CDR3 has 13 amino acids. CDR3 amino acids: CASSGDLGEKLFF. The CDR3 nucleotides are TGTGCCAGCAGCGGGGACTTAGGGGAAAAACTGTTTTTT.

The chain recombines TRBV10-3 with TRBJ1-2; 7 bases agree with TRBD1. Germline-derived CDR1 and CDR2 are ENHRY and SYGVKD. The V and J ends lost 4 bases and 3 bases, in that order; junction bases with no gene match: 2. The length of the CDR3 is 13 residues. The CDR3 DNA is TGTGCCATCAGTGCCACAGGGGACTATGGCTACACCTTC. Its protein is CAISATGDYGYTF.